The subject of this entry is one T cell receptor (beta chain). Germline assignment: CDR1 SGDLS and CDR2 YYNGEE. After removal of 3 bases from V and 0 bases from J, the junction contained 15 bases not matched to a gene. The CDR3 is made up of 20 amino acids. Measured with immunoSEQ multiplex PCR; TCRdb has only the in-frame clones, and not every one. The sample lists around 150,000 clones; around 90% were seen once. The sample belongs to a study of control samples from healthy donors and cancer patients. The sequenced sample consisted of blood. The sequence was obtained from a man younger than 45 in good health. The chain is built from TRBV9 and TRBJ2-1; 10 bases agree with TRBD2. The CDR3 coding sequence is TGTGCCAGCAGCGCCCCCCGGGGTAGCGGGGGGCAAACCTCCTACAATGAGCAGTTCTTC. Its protein is CASSAPRGSGGQTSYNEQFF.